Below, 12 T cell receptor beta chains from the same sample are listed, as sequenced in a study of blood T cell repertoires in COVID-19. Some clones are missing from TCRdb's copy, which holds only in-frame ones; the method was immunoSEQ multiplex PCR. The sample lists about 140,000 clones; around 82% were seen once. Sequencing was performed on PBMCs or T cells enriched from blood (not recorded which). These receptors were collected from a woman between 50 and 59 years old who had recovered from COVID-19.

The chain joins TRBV7-9 to TRBJ1-2; D remains ambiguous. This CDR3 contains 14 residues. V lost 1 base and J lost 5, with 11 bases in between. The germline V gene encodes CDR1 SEHNR and CDR2 FQNEAQ (reference sequence). The DNA of the CDR3 is TGTGCCAGCAGCTTAGGAGAGGCCTCATATGGCTACACCTTC. This encodes CASSLGEASYGYTF.

The rearrangement uses TRBV29-1 and TRBJ2-2; TRBD2 matches at 7 bases. The CDR3 sequence is 14 residues long. The J segment lost 2 bases and the V segment lost 7 bases, leaving 7 bases of the junction unmatched. In germline, CDR1 is SQVTM, CDR2 ANQGSEA. The CDR3 protein is CSGRGGTNTGELFF. The CDR3 nucleotides are TGCAGCGGCCGCGGGGGAACTAACACCGGGGAGCTGTTTTTT.

The V gene is TRBV5-1, the J gene TRBJ1-3; TRBD1 is a possible D gene (6 bases). The CDR3 is 17 amino acids. V shed 4 bases and J shed 0 bases, with 17 bases lying between them. Germline V gives CDR1 SGHRS, CDR2 YFSETQ. The CDR3 loop is CASSKEEDSDSGNTIYF. DNA for the CDR3: TGCGCCAGCAGCAAAGAAGAGGACAGCGACTCTGGAAACACCATATATTTT. The complete variable domain, with remaining parts taken from reference TRBV5-1 and TRBJ1-3, reads KAGVTQTPRYLIKTRGQQVTLSCSPISGHRSVSWYQQTPGQGLQFLFEYFSETQRNKGNFPGRFSGRQFSNSRSEMNVSTLELGDSALYLCASSKEEDSDSGNTIYFGEGSWLTVV.

CDR3 region: CATSDLISRDRGVSEQFF. DNA for the CDR3: TGTGCCACCAGTGATTTGATCTCCCGGGACAGGGGCGTAAGTGAGCAGTTCTTC. This chain connects TRBV24-1 to TRBJ2-1; 10 nucleotides line up with TRBD1. The CDR3 totals 18 residues. Germline CDR1 KGHDR, CDR2 SFDVKD. Trimming cost V 0 bases and J 9 bases; bases outside gene matches: 13.

The chain joins TRBV15 to TRBJ2-2, with D unresolved. The CDR3 totals 13 residues. Germline assignment: CDR1 LNHNV and CDR2 YYDKDF (reference sequence). Between the trimmed V and J ends, which lost 1 base and 5 bases, there was a span of 5 bases. CDR3 in DNA: TGTGCCACCAGCAGAGGCTATACCGGGGAGCTGTTTTTT. As protein: CATSRGYTGELFF.

The CDR3 region has the DNA TGTGCCAGCTCACCAACTCTAGCGGGAGACTACGAGCAGTACTTC. Translation: CASSPTLAGDYEQYF. The V gene is TRBV18, the J gene TRBJ2-7, with 10 bases aligning to TRBD2. The germline CDR1 and CDR2 sequences are KGHSH and LQKENI. CDR3 length: 15 amino acids. The V gene end was trimmed by 2 bases and the J gene end by 3 bases; junction bases not matched to a gene: 4.

The chain couples TRBV27 to TRBJ2-1, with a tentative D call TRBD1 (6 bases). V was pared by 5 bases and J by 1 base, with 12 bases between. The CDR3 is 15 residues long. Germline CDR1 MNHEY, CDR2 SMNVEV (reference sequence). The CDR3 reads CASSTTGPSYNEQFF. The CDR3 nucleotides are TGTGCCAGCAGTACCACAGGGCCTTCCTACAATGAGCAGTTCTTC.

This clone was seen a few times. The chain links TRBV7-8 to TRBJ1-2; a possible D gene is TRBD1 (5 bases). V lost 2 bases to trimming and J lost 1 base, with 11 bases between them. From germline, CDR1 is SGHVS and CDR2 FQNEAQ. This CDR3 has 15 amino acids. CDR3 sequence: CASSLTGFDNYGYTF. In DNA form, the CDR3 reads TGTGCCAGCAGCTTAACAGGATTCGATAACTATGGCTACACCTTC. The full variable domain, its missing parts supplied by reference TRBV7-8 and TRBJ1-2, is GAGVSQSPRYKVAKRGQDVALRCDPISGHVSLFWYQQALGQGPEFLTYFQNEAQLDKSGLPSDRFFAERPEGSVSTLKIQRTQQEDSAVYLCASSLTGFDNYGYTFGSGTRLTVV.

This clone was picked up a small number of times. The chain joins TRBV19 to TRBJ1-1; TRBD1 agrees at 10 bases. Trimming removed 5 bases from V and 5 bases from J; junction bases left unmatched: 11. The germline gives CDR1 LNHDA, CDR2 SQIVND (reference sequence). The CDR3 extends over 16 amino acids. This CDR3 is CASSLRTGGRWTEAFF. The CDR3 DNA is TGTGCCAGTAGTCTGCGGACAGGGGGTCGATGGACTGAAGCTTTCTTT.

The gene calls are TRBV5-1 and TRBJ1-1; the D is unclear. Trimming pared 4 bases from V and 5 bases from J, leaving 12 bases between. Germline assignment: CDR1 SGHRS and CDR2 YFSETQ. There are 13 residues in the CDR3. The CDR3 DNA follows: TGCGCCAGCAGCCCCGGGGAGTTGACTGAAGCTTTCTTT. Translated: CASSPGELTEAFF.

The genes are TRBV6-5 and TRBJ1-1; 7 bases align to TRBD1. Germline CDR1 is MNHEY and CDR2 is SVGAGI. The CDR3 totals 15 residues. With 1 base clipped from V and 1 base from J, the junction kept 3 bases outside the gene matches. Here the CDR3 reads CASSYFRQGNTEAFF. The DNA of the CDR3 is TGTGCCAGCAGTTACTTCCGACAGGGGAACACTGAAGCTTTCTTT.

The rearrangement links TRBV10-3 to TRBJ2-3, with 9 bases identical to TRBD1. The CDR3 runs 14 residues. Germline V gives CDR1 ENHRY, CDR2 SYGVKD. V lost 6 bases, J lost 0 bases, and 1 base stayed unmatched. The CDR3 loop reads CAIRQGASTDTQYF. The CDR3 coding sequence is TGTGCCATCAGACAGGGGGCGAGCACAGATACGCAGTATTTT.